In its sample, the clone carrying this T cell receptor beta chain was seen many times. Its antigen remains unidentified. With 3 bases removed from V and 2 bases from J, the gap between germline ends came to 23 bases. The germline CDR1 and CDR2 sequences are DFQATT and SNEGSKA (reference sequence). CDR3 length: 18 residues. The record originates from a study of T-cell reconstitution after alpha-beta-depleted transplantation in children. Broader study findings: Reportedly, alpha-beta T cells present about two months post-transplant originated from several hundred expanded clones of graft origin.

Unique molecular identifiers featured in how the TCRbeta library was prepared. Each CDR3 protein is one row after TCRdb ran MiXCR on the PCR reads. Of more than 500,000 distinct CDR3 sequences detected, over 10% appear once; the ten largest clones hold around 15%. The sequencing used PBMCs, mostly from graft donor cells, collected 180 days after TCRalphabeta/CD19-depleted stem cell transplant. The chain couples TRBV20-1 to TRBJ1-5, with a weak D call TRBD1 (5 bases). The clonotype comes from a female patient between 2 and 15 years old who had a stem cell transplant for aplastic anemia, so the T cells may come from the graft donor. CDR3 sequence: CSASAEGMKVFGNQPQHF. The CDR3 region has the DNA TGCAGTGCTAGCGCGGAGGGGATGAAGGTTTTCGGCAATCAGCCCCAGCATTTT.